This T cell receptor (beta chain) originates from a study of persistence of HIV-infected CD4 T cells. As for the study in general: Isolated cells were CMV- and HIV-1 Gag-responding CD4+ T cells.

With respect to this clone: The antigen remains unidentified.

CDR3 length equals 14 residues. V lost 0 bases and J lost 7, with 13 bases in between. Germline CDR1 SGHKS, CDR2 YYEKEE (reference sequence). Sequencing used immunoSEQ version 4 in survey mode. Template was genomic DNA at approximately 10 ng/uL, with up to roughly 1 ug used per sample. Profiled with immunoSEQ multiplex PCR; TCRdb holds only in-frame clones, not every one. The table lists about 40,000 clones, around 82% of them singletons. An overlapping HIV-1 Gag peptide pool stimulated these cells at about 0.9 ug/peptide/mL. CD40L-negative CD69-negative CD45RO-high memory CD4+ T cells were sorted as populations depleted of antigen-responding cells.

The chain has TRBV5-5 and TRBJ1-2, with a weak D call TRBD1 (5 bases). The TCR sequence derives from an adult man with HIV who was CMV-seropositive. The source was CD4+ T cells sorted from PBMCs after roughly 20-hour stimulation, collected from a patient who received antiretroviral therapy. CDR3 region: CASSLEQGRGGYTF. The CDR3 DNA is TGTGCCAGCAGCTTGGAGCAGGGTAGGGGTGGCTACACCTTC.